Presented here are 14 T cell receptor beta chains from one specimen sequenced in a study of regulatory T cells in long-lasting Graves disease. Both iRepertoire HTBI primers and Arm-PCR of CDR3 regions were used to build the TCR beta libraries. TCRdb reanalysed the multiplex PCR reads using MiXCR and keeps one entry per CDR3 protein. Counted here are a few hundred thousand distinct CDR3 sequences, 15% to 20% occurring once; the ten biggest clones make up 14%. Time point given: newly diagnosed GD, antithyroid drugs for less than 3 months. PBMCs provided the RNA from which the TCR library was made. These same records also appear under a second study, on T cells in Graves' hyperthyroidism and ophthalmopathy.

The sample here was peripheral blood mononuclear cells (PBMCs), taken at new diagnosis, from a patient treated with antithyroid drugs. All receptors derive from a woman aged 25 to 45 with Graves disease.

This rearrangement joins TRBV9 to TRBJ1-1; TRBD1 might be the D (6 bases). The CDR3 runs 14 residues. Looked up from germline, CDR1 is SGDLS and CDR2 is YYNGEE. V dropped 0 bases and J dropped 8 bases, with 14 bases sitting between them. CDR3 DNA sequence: TGTGCCAGCAGCGTAGAGGGAGGGGGGACGGAAGCTTTCTTT. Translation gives CASSVEGGGTEAFF.

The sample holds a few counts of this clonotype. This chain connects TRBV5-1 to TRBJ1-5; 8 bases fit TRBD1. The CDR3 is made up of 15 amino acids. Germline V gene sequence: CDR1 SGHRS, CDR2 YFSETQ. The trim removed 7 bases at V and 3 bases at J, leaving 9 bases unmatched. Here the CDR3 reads CASSYTGGDNQPQHF. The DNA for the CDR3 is TGCGCCAGCTCCTACACAGGGGGGGACAATCAGCCCCAGCATTTT.

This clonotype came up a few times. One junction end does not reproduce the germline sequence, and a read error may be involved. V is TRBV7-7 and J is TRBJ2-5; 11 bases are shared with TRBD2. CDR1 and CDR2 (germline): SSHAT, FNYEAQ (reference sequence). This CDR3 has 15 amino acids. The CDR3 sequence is CASSATGTSGETQYF. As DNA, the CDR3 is TGTGCTAGCAGCGCAACCGGGACTAGCGGAGAGACCCAGTACTTC.

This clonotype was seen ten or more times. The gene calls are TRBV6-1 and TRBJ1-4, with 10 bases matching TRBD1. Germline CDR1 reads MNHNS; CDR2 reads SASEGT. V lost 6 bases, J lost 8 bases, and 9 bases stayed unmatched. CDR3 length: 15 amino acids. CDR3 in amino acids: CASRRDRGHGEKLFF. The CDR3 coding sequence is TGTGCCAGCAGGCGTGACAGGGGGCACGGGGAAAAACTGTTTTTT.

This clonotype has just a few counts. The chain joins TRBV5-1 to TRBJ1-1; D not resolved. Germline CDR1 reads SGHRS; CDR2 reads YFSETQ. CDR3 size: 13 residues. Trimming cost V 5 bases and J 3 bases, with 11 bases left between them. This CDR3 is CASRMSQDTEAFF. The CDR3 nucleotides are TGCGCCAGCAGGATGTCCCAGGACACTGAAGCTTTCTTT.

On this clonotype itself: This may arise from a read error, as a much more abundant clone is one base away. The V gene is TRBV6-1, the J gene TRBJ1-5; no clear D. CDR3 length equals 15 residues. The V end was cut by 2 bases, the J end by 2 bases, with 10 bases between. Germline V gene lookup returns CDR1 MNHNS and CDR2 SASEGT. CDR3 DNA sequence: TGTGCCAGCAGTGAACATTACGGGGGCAATCAGCCCCAGCATTTT. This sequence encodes CASSEHYGGNQPQHF.

Written as DNA, the CDR3 is TGTGCCACCAAGCTAAGCGGGGGTCAAGATACGCAGTATTTT. Protein: CATKLSGGQDTQYF. The chain employs TRBV10-3 and TRBJ2-3; 8 bases align to TRBD2. Germline-derived CDR1 and CDR2 are ENHRY and SYGVKD. CDR3 size: 14 residues. V lost 10 bases to trimming and J lost 5 bases; unmatched junction nucleotides: 11.

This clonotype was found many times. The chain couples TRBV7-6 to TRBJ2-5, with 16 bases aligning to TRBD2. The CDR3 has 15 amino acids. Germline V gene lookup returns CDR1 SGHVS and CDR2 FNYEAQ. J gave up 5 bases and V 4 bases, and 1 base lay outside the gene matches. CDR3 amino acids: CASSWGLAGGETQYF. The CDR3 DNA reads TGTGCCAGCAGCTGGGGACTAGCGGGGGGGGAGACCCAGTACTTC.

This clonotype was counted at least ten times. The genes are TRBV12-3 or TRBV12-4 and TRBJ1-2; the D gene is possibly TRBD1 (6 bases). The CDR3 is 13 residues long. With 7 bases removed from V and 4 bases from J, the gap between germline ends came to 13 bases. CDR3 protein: CASNLQGIYGYTF. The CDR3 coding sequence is TGTGCCAGCAACCTACAGGGCATCTATGGCTACACCTTC.

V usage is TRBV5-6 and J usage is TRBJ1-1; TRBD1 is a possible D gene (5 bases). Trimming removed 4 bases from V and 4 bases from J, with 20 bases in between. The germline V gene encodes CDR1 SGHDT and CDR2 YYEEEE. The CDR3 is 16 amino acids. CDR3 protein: CASSVGEGFWSTEAFF. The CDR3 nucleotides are TGTGCCAGCAGCGTCGGGGAGGGGTTTTGGAGCACTGAAGCTTTCTTT.

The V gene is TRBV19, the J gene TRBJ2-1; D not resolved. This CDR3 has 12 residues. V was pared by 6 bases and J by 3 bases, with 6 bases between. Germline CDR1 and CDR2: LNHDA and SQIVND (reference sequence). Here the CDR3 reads CASSNGYNEQFF. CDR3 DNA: TGTGCCAGTAGCAACGGCTACAATGAGCAGTTCTTC.

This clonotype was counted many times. CDR3 DNA: TGTGCCAGCAGTTTGGCGGGGGGGACAGATACGCAGTATTTT. Protein: CASSLAGGTDTQYF. J is TRBJ2-3 and V is TRBV7-9, with 9 bases matching TRBD2. Losses at the gene ends were 6 bases for V and 3 bases for J; bases not matched to a gene: 4. This CDR3 region has 14 residues. Germline CDR1 reads SEHNR; CDR2 reads FQNEAQ (reference sequence). Looking up the rest from reference TRBV7-9 and TRBJ2-3 gives the full variable domain: DTGVSQNPRHKITKRGQNVTFRCDPISEHNRLYWYRQTLGQGPEFLTYFQNEAQLEKSRLLSDRFSAERPKGSFSTLEIQRTEQGDSAMYLCASSLAGGTDTQYFGPGTRLTVL.

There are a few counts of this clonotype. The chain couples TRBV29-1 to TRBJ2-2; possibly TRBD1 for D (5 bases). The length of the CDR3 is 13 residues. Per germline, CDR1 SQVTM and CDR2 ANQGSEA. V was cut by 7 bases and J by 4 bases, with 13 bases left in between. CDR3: CSAVTDRTGELFF. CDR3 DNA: TGCAGCGCCGTGACAGACCGCACCGGGGAGCTGTTTTTT.

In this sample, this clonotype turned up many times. The CDR3 DNA sequence: TGTGCTAGTGGTTTAAGGGACCTTAATAGCAATCAGCCCCAGCATTTT. This gives the protein CASGLRDLNSNQPQHF. This chain joins TRBV12-5 and TRBJ1-5, with D maybe TRBD1 (5 bases). CDR3 length: 16 residues. The germline gives CDR1 LGHNT, CDR2 FRNRAP. Trimming cost V 3 bases and J 0 bases, with 12 bases left between them.